This TCR beta chain is from a study of blood T cell repertoires in COVID-19. CDR1 is SGHNT, CDR2 YYREEE, per germline (reference sequence). The junction had 11 bases not matched to a gene; V was cut back by 4 bases and J by 5 bases. This CDR3 is built from 16 residues. This table comes from immunoSEQ multiplex PCR, and its TCRdb copy is limited to in-frame clones, with some not included. In the table there are about 130,000 clones, about four fifths of which are singletons. One Seattle source followed patients from active infection through their disease course. Sequencing was carried out using peripheral blood. The rearrangement joins TRBV5-4 to TRBJ2-5; TRBD2 matches at 10 bases. The source is a young man with COVID-19, enrolled during active disease. CDR3 DNA: TGTGCCAGCAGCACCCGAAAGCGGGGGGGCGGGGAGACCCAGTACTTC. This translates into CASSTRKRGGGETQYF.